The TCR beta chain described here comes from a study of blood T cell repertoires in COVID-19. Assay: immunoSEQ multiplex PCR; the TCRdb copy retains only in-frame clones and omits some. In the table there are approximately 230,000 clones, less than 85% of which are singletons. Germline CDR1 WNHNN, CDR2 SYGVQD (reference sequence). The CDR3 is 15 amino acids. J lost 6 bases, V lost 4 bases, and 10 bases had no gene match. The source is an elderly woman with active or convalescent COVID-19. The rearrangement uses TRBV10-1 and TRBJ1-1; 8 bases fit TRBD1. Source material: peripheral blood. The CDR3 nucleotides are TGCGCCAGCAGTGGACCTGGACAGGGCCTGTCTGAAGCTTTCTTT. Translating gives CASSGPGQGLSEAFF.